This T cell receptor (beta chain) was documented in a study of cytomegalovirus exposure and HLA in healthy donors. Donors counted as nominally healthy when sampled, yet unrecorded immune exposures were likely. The CDR3 consists of 16 residues. The junction had 13 bases not matched to a gene; V was cut back by 3 bases and J by 9 bases. The germline CDR1 and CDR2 sequences are ENHRY and SYGVKD. Primers included in the PCR were 60 Vbeta and 13 Jbeta primers. Clones were sequenced by immunoSEQ multiplex PCR, and TCRdb holds only the in-frame ones, with some missing. Among approximately 100,000 clones listed, about 89% were seen once. Study-wide results and caveats: Analyzed later, association rates of TCRs varied across HLA loci, with DRB1 most and HLA-C fewest. No immune exposure information besides CMV serostatus was available. Reportedly, TCR beta sequences accurately predicted HLA-A and HLA-B alleles in most subjects.

On this clone itself: What it binds is unknown.

V is TRBV10-3 and J is TRBJ1-4; 7 nucleotides match TRBD1. Sample: PBMCs. The TCR originated in a man aged 25-45 years in good health and CMV-seropositive. The CDR3 sequence: CAISEGGGTETKKLFF. CDR3 in DNA: TGTGCCATCAGTGAAGGAGGGGGGACAGAAACCAAAAAACTGTTTTTT.